This TCR beta chain was captured in a study of T-cell reconstitution after alpha-beta-depleted transplantation in children (dated by TCRdb to the mid-2010s). Some background on the complete study: Using TCR repertoire profiling, the study followed T-cell immune reconstitution in a quantitative way in children after TCRalphabeta/CD19-depleted allogeneic hematopoietic cell transplantation.

Ten or more counts support this clonotype. Its binding antigen is unknown. There are no base qualities to consult, and no much larger clone falls within one base. Library preparation used PCR. Sequencing relied on an Illumina HiSeq 2500. TCR library preparation used molecular barcoding, with unique molecular identifiers applied to normalize quantification of the TCRbeta repertoire. The public reads were reanalyzed by TCRdb: fastp trimming at Q25, MiXCR alignment, in-frame beta chains only. Every CDR3 protein is listed once, alongside the most common genes and DNA of its rows. In this sample the table shows approximately 640,000 distinct CDR3 sequences, 15% to 20% of which occur a single time. The ten largest clones capture approximately 1% of the sample. The trim is 1 base for V and 5 bases for J, with a gap of 5 bases between the germline ends. The CDR1 and CDR2 encoded by the germline V gene are MNHNS and SASEGT. The CDR3, from cysteine to phenylalanine, totals 12 residues. Only the CDR3 part of the read is kept: 36 bases, read in frame from the first base.

The chain employs TRBV6-1 and TRBJ1-2, with no confident D gene call. The sequencing used PBMCs from the stem cell graft donor, collected from the stem cell graft. The sequence was obtained from a human donor who donated a stem cell graft to a child with acute myeloid leukemia. The nucleotide sequence is TGTGCCAGCAGTGAAGAGGGTTATGGCTACACCTTC. Protein translation: CASSEEGYGYTF.